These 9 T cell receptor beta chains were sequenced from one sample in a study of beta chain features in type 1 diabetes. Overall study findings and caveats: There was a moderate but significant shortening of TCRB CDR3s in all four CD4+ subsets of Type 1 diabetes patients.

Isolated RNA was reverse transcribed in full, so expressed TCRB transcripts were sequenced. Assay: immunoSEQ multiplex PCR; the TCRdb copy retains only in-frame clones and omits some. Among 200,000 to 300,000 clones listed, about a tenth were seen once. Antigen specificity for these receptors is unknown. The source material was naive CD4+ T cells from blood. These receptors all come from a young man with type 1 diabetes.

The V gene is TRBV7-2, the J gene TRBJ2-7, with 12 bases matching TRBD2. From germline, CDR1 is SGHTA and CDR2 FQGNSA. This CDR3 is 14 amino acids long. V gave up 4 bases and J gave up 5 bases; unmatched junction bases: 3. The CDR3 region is CASSSRTSGNEQYF. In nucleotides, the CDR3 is TGTGCCAGCAGCTCGCGGACTAGCGGGAACGAGCAGTACTTC.

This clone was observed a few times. Here the CDR3 reads CASSPPGQGLYQPQHF. CDR3 bases: TGTGCCAGCTCACCTCCGGGACAGGGCTTATATCAGCCCCAGCATTTT. The chain uses TRBV18 and TRBJ1-5; 9 nucleotides agree with TRBD1. V gave up 3 bases and J gave up 5 bases; unmatched junction bases: 8. Germline-derived CDR1 and CDR2 are KGHSH and LQKENI. The CDR3 totals 16 residues. Supplemented by reference TRBV18 and TRBJ1-5, the full variable domain reads NAGVMQNPRHLVRRRGQEARLRCSPMKGHSHVYWYRQLPEEGLKFMVYLQKENIIDESGMPKERFSAEFPKEGPSILRIQQVVRGDSAAYFCASSPPGQGLYQPQHFGDGTRLSIL.

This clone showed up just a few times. CDR3 sequence reads: CASSSRLSLVSNTQYF. The CDR3 DNA sequence: TGTGCCAGCAGCTCCCGCCTTTCGCTAGTTTCAAATACGCAGTATTTT. J is TRBJ2-3 and V is TRBV7-9; D is uncertain. Germline V gives CDR1 SEHNR, CDR2 FQNEAQ (reference sequence). Trimming stripped 4 bases from V and 7 bases from J, with 21 bases between. The CDR3 sequence is 16 residues long.

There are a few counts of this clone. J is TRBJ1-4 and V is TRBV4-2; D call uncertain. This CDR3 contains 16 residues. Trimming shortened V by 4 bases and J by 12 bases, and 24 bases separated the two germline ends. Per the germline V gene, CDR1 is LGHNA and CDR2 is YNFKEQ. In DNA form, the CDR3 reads TGTGCCAGCAGCCCCCCCTCACGCGGAGTAAACAAGGAACTGTTTTTT. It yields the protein CASSPPSRGVNKELFF.

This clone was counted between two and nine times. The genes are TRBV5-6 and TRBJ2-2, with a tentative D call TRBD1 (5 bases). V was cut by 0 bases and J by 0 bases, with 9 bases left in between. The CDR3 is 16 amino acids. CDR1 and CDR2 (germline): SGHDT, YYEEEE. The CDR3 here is CASSLEGLPNTGELFF. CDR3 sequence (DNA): TGTGCCAGCAGCTTGGAGGGGCTTCCGAACACCGGGGAGCTGTTTTTT.

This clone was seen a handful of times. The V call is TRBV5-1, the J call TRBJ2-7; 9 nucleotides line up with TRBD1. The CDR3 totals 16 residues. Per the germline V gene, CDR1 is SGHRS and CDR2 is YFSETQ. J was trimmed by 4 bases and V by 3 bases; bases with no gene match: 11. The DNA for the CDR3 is TGCGCCAGCAGCTCTGGAGGCGGACAGGGGACGTACGAGCAGTACTTC. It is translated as CASSSGGGQGTYEQYF.

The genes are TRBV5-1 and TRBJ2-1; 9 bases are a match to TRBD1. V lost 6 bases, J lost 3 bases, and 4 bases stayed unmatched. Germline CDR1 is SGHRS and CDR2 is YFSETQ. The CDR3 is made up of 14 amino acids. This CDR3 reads CASTQTGGYNEQFF. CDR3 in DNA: TGCGCCAGCACTCAGACAGGGGGCTACAATGAGCAGTTCTTC.

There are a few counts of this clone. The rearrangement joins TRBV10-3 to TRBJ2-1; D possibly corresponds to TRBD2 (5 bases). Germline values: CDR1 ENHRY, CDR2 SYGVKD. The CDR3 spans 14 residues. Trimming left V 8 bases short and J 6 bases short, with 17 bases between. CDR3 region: CAIQDFYRGNEQFF. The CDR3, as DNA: TGTGCCATCCAGGACTTTTACCGGGGCAATGAGCAGTTCTTC.

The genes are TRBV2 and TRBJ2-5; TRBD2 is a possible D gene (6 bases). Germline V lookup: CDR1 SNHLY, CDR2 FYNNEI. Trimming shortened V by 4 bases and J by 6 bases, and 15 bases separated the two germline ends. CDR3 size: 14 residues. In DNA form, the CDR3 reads TGTGCCAGCAGTGTCTGGCAGGGAGGACAGACCCAGTACTTC. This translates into CASSVWQGGQTQYF. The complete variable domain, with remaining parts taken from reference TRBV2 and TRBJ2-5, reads EPEVTQTPSHQVTQMGQEVILRCVPISNHLYFYWYRQILGQKVEFLVSFYNNEISEKSEIFDDQFSVERPDGSNFTLKIRSTKLEDSAMYFCASSVWQGGQTQYFGPGTRLLVL.